In this sample, the clone carrying this T cell receptor (beta chain) turned up once. This sample stems from a study of blood T cell repertoires in COVID-19. At the level of the study: Acute and convalescent COVID-19 specimens originated in the United States, Italy and Spain.

The assay was immunoSEQ multiplex PCR, and TCRdb's table has in-frame clones only and misses some. The sample yields 110,000 or so clones, more than 80% seen once. Germline V lookup: CDR1 GTSNPN, CDR2 SVGIG (reference sequence). V was pared by 2 bases and J by 4 bases, with 12 bases between. The CDR3 has 14 amino acids. Sequenced input: peripheral blood. The chain joins TRBV30 to TRBJ2-1; D remains ambiguous. The receptor was isolated from a woman in her 50s with acute or convalescent COVID-19. The CDR3 reads CAWSLAFGYNEQFF. The CDR3, as DNA: TGTGCCTGGAGTTTGGCGTTCGGGTACAATGAGCAGTTCTTC.